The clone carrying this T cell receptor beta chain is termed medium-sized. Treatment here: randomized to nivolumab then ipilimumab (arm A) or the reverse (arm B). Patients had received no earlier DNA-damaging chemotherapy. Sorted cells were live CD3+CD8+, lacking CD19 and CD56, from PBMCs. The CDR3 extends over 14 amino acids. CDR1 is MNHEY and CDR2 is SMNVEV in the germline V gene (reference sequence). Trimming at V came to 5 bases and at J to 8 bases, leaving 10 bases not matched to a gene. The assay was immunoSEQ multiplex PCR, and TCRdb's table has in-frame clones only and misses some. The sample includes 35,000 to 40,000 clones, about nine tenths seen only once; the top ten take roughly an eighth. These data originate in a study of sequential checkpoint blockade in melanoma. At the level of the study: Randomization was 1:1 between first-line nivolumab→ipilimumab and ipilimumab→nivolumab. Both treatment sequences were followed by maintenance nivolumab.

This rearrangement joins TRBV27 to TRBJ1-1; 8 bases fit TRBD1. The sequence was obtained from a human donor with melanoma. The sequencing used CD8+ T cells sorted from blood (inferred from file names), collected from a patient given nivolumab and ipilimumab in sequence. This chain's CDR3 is CASSDGTGAPEAFF. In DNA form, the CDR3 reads TGTGCCAGCAGTGACGGGACAGGAGCCCCCGAAGCTTTCTTT.